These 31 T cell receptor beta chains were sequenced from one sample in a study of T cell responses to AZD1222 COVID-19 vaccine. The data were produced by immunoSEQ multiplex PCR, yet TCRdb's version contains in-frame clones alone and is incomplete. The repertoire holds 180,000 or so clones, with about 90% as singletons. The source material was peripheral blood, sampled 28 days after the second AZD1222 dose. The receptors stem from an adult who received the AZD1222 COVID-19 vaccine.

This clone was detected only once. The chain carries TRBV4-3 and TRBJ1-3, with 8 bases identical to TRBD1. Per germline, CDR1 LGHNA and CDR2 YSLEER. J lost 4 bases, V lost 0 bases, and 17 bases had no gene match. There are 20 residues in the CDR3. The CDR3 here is CASSQESSGTGLGRGNTIYF. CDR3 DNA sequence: TGCGCCAGCAGCCAAGAAAGTTCCGGGACAGGACTCGGTCGAGGAAACACCATATATTTT.

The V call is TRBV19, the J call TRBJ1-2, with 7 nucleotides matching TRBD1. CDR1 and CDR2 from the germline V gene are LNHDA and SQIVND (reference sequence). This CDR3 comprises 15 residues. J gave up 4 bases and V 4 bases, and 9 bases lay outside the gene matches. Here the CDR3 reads CASSTTGIIFYGYTF. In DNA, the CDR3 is TGTGCCAGTAGTACGACAGGGATAATTTTCTATGGCTACACCTTC.

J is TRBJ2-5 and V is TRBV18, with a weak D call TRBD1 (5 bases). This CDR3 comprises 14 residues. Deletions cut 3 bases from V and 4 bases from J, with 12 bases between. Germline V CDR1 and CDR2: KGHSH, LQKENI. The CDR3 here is CASSPAQGTETQYF. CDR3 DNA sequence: TGTGCCAGCTCACCTGCCCAGGGCACAGAGACCCAGTACTTC. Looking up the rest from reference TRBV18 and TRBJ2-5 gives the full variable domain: NAGVMQNPRHLVRRRGQEARLRCSPMKGHSHVYWYRQLPEEGLKFMVYLQKENIIDESGMPKERFSAEFPKEGPSILRIQQVVRGDSAAYFCASSPAQGTETQYFGPGTRLLVL.

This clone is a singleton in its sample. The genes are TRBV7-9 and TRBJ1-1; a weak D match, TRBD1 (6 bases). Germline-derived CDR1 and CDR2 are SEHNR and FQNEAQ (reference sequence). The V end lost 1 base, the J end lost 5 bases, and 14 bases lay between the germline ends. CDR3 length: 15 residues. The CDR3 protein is CASSLVQGLETEAFF. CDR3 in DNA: TGTGCCAGCAGCTTAGTACAGGGACTTGAGACTGAAGCTTTCTTT.

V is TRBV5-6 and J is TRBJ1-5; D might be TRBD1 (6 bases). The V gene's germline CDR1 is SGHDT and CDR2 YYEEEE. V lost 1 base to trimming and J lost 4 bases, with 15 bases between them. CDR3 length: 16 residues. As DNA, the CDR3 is TGTGCCAGCAGCTTGTTGGGGGGCGCGGATAATCAGCCCCAGCATTTT. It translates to CASSLLGGADNQPQHF. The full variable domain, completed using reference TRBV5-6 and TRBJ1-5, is DAGVTQSPTHLIKTRGQQVTLRCSPKSGHDTVSWYQQALGQGPQFIFQYYEEEERQRGNFPDRFSGHQFPNYSSELNVNALLLGDSALYLCASSLLGGADNQPQHFGDGTRLSIL.

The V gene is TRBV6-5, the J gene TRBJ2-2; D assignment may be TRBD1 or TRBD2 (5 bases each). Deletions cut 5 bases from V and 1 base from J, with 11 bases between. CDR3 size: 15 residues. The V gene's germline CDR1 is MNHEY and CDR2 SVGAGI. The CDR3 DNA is TGTGCCAGCAGTCTAGGGACGGGGAACACCGGGGAGCTGTTTTTT. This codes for CASSLGTGNTGELFF.

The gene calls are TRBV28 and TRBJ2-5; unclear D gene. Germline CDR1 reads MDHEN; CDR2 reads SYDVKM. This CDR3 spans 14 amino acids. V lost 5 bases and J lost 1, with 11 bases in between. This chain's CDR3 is CASSAPAFQETQYF. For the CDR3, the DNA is TGTGCCAGCAGTGCTCCCGCGTTCCAAGAGACCCAGTACTTC.

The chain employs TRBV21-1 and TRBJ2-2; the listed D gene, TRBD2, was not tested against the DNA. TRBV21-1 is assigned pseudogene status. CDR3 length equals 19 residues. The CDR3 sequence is CASSASPGLAVEGTGELFF. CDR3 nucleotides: TGTGCCAGCAGCGCGTCCCCGGGACTAGCGGTAGAGGGTACCGGGGAGCTGTTTTTT.

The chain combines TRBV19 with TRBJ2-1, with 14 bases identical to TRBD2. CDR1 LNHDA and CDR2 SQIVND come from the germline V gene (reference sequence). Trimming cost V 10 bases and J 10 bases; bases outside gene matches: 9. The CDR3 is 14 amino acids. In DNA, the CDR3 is TGTGCCACGAGACTAGCGGGAGGGCCGGTCGAGCAGTTCTTC. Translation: CATRLAGGPVEQFF. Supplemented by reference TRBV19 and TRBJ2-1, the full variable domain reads DGGITQSPKYLFRKEGQNVTLSCEQNLNHDAMYWYRQDPGQGLRLIYYSQIVNDFQKGDIAEGYSVSREKKESFPLTVTSAQKNPTAFYLCATRLAGGPVEQFFGPGTRLTVL.

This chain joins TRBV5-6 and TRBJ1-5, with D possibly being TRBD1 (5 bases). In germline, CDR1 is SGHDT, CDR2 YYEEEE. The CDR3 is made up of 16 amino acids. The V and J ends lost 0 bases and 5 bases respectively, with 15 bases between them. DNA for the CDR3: TGTGCCAGCAGCTTGGCCAAGGCAGGGTGGGATCAGCCCCAGCATTTT. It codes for CASSLAKAGWDQPQHF. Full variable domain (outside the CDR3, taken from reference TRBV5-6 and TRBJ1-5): DAGVTQSPTHLIKTRGQQVTLRCSPKSGHDTVSWYQQALGQGPQFIFQYYEEEERQRGNFPDRFSGHQFPNYSSELNVNALLLGDSALYLCASSLAKAGWDQPQHFGDGTRLSIL.

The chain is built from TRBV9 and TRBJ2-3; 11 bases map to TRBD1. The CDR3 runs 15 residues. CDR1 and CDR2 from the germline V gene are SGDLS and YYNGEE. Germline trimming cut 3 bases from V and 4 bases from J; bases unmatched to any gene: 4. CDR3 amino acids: CASSAPGQGADTQYF. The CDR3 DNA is TGTGCCAGCAGCGCGCCGGGACAGGGGGCAGATACGCAGTATTTT. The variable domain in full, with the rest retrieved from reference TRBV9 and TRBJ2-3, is DSGVTQTPKHLITATGQRVTLRCSPRSGDLSVYWYQQSLDQGLQFLIQYYNGEERAKGNILERFSAQQFPDLHSELNLSSLELGDSALYFCASSAPGQGADTQYFGPGTRLTVL.

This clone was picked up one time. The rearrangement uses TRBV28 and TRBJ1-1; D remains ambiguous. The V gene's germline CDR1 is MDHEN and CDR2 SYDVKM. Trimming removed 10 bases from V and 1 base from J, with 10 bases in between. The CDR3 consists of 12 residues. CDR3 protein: CAIADPNTEAFF. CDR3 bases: TGTGCCATAGCAGACCCGAACACTGAAGCTTTCTTT.

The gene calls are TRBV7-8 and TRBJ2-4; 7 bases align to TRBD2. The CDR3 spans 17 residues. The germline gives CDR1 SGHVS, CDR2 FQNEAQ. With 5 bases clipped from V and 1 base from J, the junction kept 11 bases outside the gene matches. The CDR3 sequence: CASSPHGGGLAKNIQYF. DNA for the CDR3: TGTGCCAGCAGCCCCCATGGGGGAGGGTTGGCCAAAAACATTCAGTACTTC. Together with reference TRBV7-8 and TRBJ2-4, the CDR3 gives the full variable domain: GAGVSQSPRYKVAKRGQDVALRCDPISGHVSLFWYQQALGQGPEFLTYFQNEAQLDKSGLPSDRFFAERPEGSVSTLKIQRTQQEDSAVYLCASSPHGGGLAKNIQYFGAGTRLSVL.

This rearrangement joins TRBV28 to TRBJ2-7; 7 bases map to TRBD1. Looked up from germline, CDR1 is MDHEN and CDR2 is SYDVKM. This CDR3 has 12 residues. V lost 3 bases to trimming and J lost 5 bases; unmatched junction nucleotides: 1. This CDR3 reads CASSLTGHEQYF. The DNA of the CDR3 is TGTGCCAGCAGTTTGACAGGGCACGAGCAGTACTTC.

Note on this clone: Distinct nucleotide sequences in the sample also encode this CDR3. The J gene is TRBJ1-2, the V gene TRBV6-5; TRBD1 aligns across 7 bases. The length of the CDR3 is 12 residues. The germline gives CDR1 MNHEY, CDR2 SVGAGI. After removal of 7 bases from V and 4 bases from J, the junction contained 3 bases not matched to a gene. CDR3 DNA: TGTGCCAGCACGACAGGGTCCTATGGCTACACCTTC. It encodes CASTTGSYGYTF.

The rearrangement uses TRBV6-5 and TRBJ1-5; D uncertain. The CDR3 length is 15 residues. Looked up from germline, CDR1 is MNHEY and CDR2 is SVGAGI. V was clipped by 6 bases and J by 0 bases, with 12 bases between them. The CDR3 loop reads CASRAEAYSNQPQHF. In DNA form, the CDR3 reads TGTGCCAGCAGGGCAGAAGCTTATAGCAATCAGCCCCAGCATTTT.

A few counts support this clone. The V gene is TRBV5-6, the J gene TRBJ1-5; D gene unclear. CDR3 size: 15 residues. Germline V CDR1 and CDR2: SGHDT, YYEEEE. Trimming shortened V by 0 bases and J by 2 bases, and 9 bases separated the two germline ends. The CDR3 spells CASSLAGTRNQPQHF. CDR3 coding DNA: TGTGCCAGCAGCTTGGCCGGTACACGCAATCAGCCCCAGCATTTT.

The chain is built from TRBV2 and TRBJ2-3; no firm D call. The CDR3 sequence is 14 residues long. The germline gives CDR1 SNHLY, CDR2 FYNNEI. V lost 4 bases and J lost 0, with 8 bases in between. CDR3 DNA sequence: TGTGCCAGCAGTGGAGGCGTTAGCACAGATACGCAGTATTTT. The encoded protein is CASSGGVSTDTQYF.

CDR3 in DNA: TGTGCCAGCAAAGGGTGGCGGTTTAGCAATCAGCCCCAGCATTTT. Amino acid sequence: CASKGWRFSNQPQHF. This sequence joins TRBV2 and TRBJ1-5; D remains ambiguous. CDR3 length: 15 amino acids. The V gene lost 7 bases and the J gene lost 0 bases, with 13 bases spanning the gap. Germline CDR1 SNHLY, CDR2 FYNNEI. The full variable domain, rest sourced from reference TRBV2 and TRBJ1-5, is EPEVTQTPSHQVTQMGQEVILRCVPISNHLYFYWYRQILGQKVEFLVSFYNNEISEKSEIFDDQFSVERPDGSNFTLKIRSTKLEDSAMYFCASKGWRFSNQPQHFGDGTRLSIL.

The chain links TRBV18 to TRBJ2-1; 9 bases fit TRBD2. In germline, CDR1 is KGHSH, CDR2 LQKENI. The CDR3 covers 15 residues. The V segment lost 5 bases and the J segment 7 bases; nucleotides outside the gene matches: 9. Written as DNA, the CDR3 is TGTGCCAGCTCAGCAGGTAGCGGGAGCGGTAATGAGCAGTTCTTC. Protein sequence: CASSAGSGSGNEQFF.

The CDR3 DNA is TGCGCCAGCAGCTCATGGGACTATGGCTACACCTTC. This translates into CASSSWDYGYTF. The chain combines TRBV5-1 with TRBJ1-2; D is undetermined. The germline V and J ends were trimmed by 3 bases and 3 bases, with 6 bases remaining between them. The germline CDR1 and CDR2 sequences are SGHRS and YFSETQ. This CDR3 has 12 amino acids.

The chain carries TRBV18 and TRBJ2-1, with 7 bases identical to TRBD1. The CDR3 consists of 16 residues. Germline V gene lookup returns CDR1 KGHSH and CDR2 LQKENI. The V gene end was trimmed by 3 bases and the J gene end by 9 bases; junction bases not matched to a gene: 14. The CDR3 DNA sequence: TGTGCCAGCTCACCGACCGACAGGGACGCGAACAGTGAGCAGTTCTTC. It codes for CASSPTDRDANSEQFF.

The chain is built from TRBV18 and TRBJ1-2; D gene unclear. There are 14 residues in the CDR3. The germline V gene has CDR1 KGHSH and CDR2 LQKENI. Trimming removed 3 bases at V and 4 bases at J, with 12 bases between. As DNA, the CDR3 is TGTGCCAGCTCACCCCCAGGCGATGGCTATGGCTACACCTTC. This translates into CASSPPGDGYGYTF.

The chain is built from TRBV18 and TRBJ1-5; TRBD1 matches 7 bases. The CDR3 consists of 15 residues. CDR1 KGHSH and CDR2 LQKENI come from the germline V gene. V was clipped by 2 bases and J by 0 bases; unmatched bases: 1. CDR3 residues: CASSPGTASNQPQHF. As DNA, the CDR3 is TGTGCCAGCTCACCAGGGACAGCTAGCAATCAGCCCCAGCATTTT.

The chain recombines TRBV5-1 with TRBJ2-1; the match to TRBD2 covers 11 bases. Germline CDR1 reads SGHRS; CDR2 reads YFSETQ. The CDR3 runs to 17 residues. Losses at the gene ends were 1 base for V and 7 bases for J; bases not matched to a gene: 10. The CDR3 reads CASSLLVAGGRGNEQFF. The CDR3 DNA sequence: TGCGCCAGCAGCTTGTTAGTAGCGGGAGGGCGAGGGAATGAGCAGTTCTTC.

As DNA, the CDR3 is TGTGCCAGCCGGCTGGGGGGGCCCCGCTCCTACAATGAGCAGTTCTTC. This encodes CASRLGGPRSYNEQFF. The chain uses TRBV5-4 and TRBJ2-1; the D gene is possibly TRBD2 (7 bases). Germline V gene lookup returns CDR1 SGHNT and CDR2 YYREEE (reference sequence). The V end was cut by 7 bases, the J end by 0 bases, with 17 bases between. The CDR3 contains 16 residues.

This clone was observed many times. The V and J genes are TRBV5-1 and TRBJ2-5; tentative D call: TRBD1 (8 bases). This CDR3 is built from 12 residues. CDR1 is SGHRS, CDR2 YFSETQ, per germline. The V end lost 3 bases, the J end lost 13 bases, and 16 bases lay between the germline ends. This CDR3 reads CASSSAGDRWYF. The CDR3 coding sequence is TGCGCCAGCAGCTCCGCGGGGGACAGGTGGTACTTC.

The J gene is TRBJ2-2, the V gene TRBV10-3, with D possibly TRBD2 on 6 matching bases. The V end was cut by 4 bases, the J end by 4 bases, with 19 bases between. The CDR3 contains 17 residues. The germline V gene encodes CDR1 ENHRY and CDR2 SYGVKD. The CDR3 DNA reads TGTGCCATCAGTGTAACAGTACGGGGGTCGGGCACCGGGGAGCTGTTTTTT. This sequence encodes CAISVTVRGSGTGELFF.

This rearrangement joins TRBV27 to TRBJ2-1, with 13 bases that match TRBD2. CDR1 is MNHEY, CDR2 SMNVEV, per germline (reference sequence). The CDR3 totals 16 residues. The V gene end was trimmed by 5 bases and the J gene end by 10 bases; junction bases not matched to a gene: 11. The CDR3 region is CASSPLTSGRIGEQFF. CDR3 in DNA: TGTGCCAGCAGTCCCCTGACTAGCGGGAGGATTGGGGAGCAGTTCTTC.

The CDR3 DNA follows: TGTGCCAGCATCCTAGCCGGGACAGGGGAAAAACTGTTTTTT. Translating gives CASILAGTGEKLFF. The chain carries TRBV7-9 and TRBJ1-4; 9 bases fit TRBD1. The V gene's germline CDR1 is SEHNR and CDR2 FQNEAQ (reference sequence). The junction had 8 bases not matched to a gene; V was cut back by 7 bases and J by 8 bases. The CDR3 has 14 residues.

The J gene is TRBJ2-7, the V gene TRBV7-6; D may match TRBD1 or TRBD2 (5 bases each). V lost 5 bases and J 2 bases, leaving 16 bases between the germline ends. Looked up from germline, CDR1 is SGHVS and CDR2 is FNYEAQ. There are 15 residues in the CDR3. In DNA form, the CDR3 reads TGTGCCAGCAGCCCCACCGGGGCAGGTCCCTACGAGCAGTACTTC. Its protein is CASSPTGAGPYEQYF.